What follows are 23 T cell receptor beta chains derived from one specimen sequenced in a study of blood T cells in healthy people across ages. Alongside a J-beta primer mix, a sample-barcoded 5' primer served in a second PCR lasting roughly 6 to 11 cycles. MiXCR, applied by TCRdb to the 5' RACE reads, yields one record per CDR3 protein. The table shows roughly 570,000 distinct CDR3 sequences, with 25% to 30% occurring only once. The sequenced material came from blood. These receptors were taken from an older woman in good health.

The chain couples TRBV12-3 or TRBV12-4 to TRBJ1-1; the match to TRBD1 covers 8 bases. V trimming: 4 bases; J trimming: 6 bases; junction bases outside the gene matches: 4. This CDR3 has 13 residues. CDR3 residues: CASSWTGLPEAFF. In DNA, the CDR3 is TGTGCCAGCAGTTGGACAGGGTTGCCTGAAGCTTTCTTT.

This clonotype was counted between two and nine times. J is TRBJ1-5 and V is TRBV5-1; D gene ambiguous. This CDR3 has 14 amino acids. Trimming cost V 0 bases and J 4 bases, with 8 bases left between them. Per the germline V gene, CDR1 is SGHRS and CDR2 is YFSETQ. The CDR3 here is CASSLGVFNQPQHF. The CDR3 bases are TGCGCCAGCAGCTTGGGGGTTTTTAATCAGCCCCAGCATTTT.

The chain uses TRBV6-4 and TRBJ1-6; 7 nucleotides agree with TRBD1. The CDR3 runs to 15 residues. V trimming: 2 bases; J trimming: 4 bases; junction bases outside the gene matches: 2. Germline CDR1 MRHNA, CDR2 SNTAGT. Here the CDR3 reads CASSDGDRYNSPLHF. CDR3 DNA sequence: TGTGCCAGCAGTGACGGGGACAGATATAATTCACCCCTCCACTTT.

The chain carries TRBV5-1 and TRBJ2-7; 10 bases align to TRBD2. The germline CDR1 and CDR2 sequences are SGHRS and YFSETQ. This CDR3 comprises 16 residues. V trimming: 0 bases; J trimming: 5 bases; junction bases outside the gene matches: 8. The CDR3 here is CASSLGFLAGAHEQYF. Here the CDR3 DNA reads TGCGCCAGCAGCTTGGGGTTCCTAGCGGGGGCCCACGAGCAGTACTTC.

The rearrangement joins TRBV20-1 to TRBJ1-2; D not resolved. Trimming took off 3 bases at V and 7 bases at J, with 9 bases between the two ends. Germline values: CDR1 DFQATT, CDR2 SNEGSKA (reference sequence). The CDR3 runs to 11 residues. In nucleotides, the CDR3 is TGCAGTGCTAGGGGGAACGGTGGCTACACCTTC. It codes for CSARGNGGYTF.

This clonotype was recorded at least ten times. The chain links TRBV4-2 to TRBJ2-4; D is tentatively TRBD1 or TRBD2 (5 bases each). Germline assignment: CDR1 LGHNA and CDR2 YNFKEQ. The CDR3 totals 16 residues. V lost 2 bases and J lost 0, with 11 bases in between. Here the CDR3 reads CASSQSGRGAKNIQYF. For the CDR3, the DNA is TGTGCCAGCAGCCAATCGGGACGGGGAGCCAAAAACATTCAGTACTTC.

The J gene is TRBJ2-1, the V gene TRBV11-2; tentative D call: TRBD2 (6 bases). Trimming pared 5 bases from V and 5 bases from J, leaving 10 bases between. CDR3 length: 13 residues. Germline V gene data show CDR1 as SGHAT and CDR2 as FQNNGV. The CDR3 nucleotides are TGTGCCAGCAGCGGGGGACTCAACAATGAGCAGTTCTTC. Amino acid sequence: CASSGGLNNEQFF.

This clonotype was counted between two and nine times. The chain has TRBV6-2 or TRBV6-3 and TRBJ2-5; D is tentatively TRBD1 or TRBD2 (6 bases each). V lost 5 bases to trimming and J lost 0 bases, with 16 bases between them. The V gene's germline CDR1 is MNHEY and CDR2 SVGEGT. This CDR3 region has 16 residues. The CDR3 reads CASSPHGGSYQETQYF. Here the CDR3 DNA reads TGTGCCAGCAGTCCCCACGGGGGCTCGTACCAAGAGACCCAGTACTTC.

The chain employs TRBV5-1 and TRBJ2-3; D might be TRBD1 (7 bases). Germline CDR1 reads SGHRS; CDR2 reads YFSETQ. V lost 4 bases to trimming and J lost 3 bases, with 18 bases between them. The CDR3 covers 16 residues. CDR3: CASSPNRGGTTDTQYF. In DNA, the CDR3 is TGCGCCAGCAGCCCTAACAGGGGAGGCACGACAGATACGCAGTATTTT.

This clonotype has only a few counts. The rearrangement uses TRBV11-3 and TRBJ2-3, with 10 bases fitting TRBD2. J gave up 0 bases and V 5 bases, and 11 bases lay outside the gene matches. This CDR3 contains 18 residues. CDR1 SGHNT and CDR2 YENEEA come from the germline V gene. As DNA, the CDR3 is TGTGCCAGCAGCCCAGGCCACACTAGCGGGGAGAGCACAGATACGCAGTATTTT. Its protein product is CASSPGHTSGESTDTQYF. Combining the CDR3 with reference TRBV11-3 and TRBJ2-3 gives the whole variable domain EAGVVQSPRYKIIEKKQPVAFWCNPISGHNTLYWYLQNLGQGPELLIRYENEEAVDDSQLPKDRFSAERLKGVDSTLKIQPAELGDSAVYLCASSPGHTSGESTDTQYFGPGTRLTVL.

This clonotype was detected only a few times. The chain uses TRBV7-9 and TRBJ1-1, with 9 bases aligning to TRBD1. With 3 bases clipped from V and 8 bases from J, the junction kept 4 bases outside the gene matches. There are 13 residues in the CDR3. Germline V gives CDR1 SEHNR, CDR2 FQNEAQ (reference sequence). CDR3 in DNA: TGTGCCAGCAGCTTTACAGGGGGCAACGAAGCTTTCTTT. Translating gives CASSFTGGNEAFF.

The chain is built from TRBV20-1 and TRBJ2-5; the D gene is possibly TRBD2 (5 bases). The DNA end is a closer match to TRBJ2-1, so the J assignment may be wrong. CDR3 length equals 13 residues. Germline values: CDR1 DFQATT, CDR2 SNEGSKA (reference sequence). CDR3 protein: CSARAGSDGGQFF. The DNA for the CDR3 is TGCAGTGCTAGGGCGGGTTCCGACGGAGGGCAGTTCTTC.

The rearrangement joins TRBV19 to TRBJ2-3, with D perhaps TRBD2 (5 bases). This CDR3 has 18 amino acids. Germline CDR1 is LNHDA and CDR2 is SQIVND (reference sequence). The V and J ends lost 3 bases and 0 bases respectively, with 19 bases between them. The DNA for the CDR3 is TGTGCCAGTAGTATTCCTGGGAGTCCCCGCGGGAGCACAGATACGCAGTATTTT. As protein: CASSIPGSPRGSTDTQYF.

The chain carries TRBV9 and TRBJ2-1; 7 positions agree with TRBD2. The CDR3 runs to 14 residues. The germline V gene encodes CDR1 SGDLS and CDR2 YYNGEE. The J segment lost 9 bases and the V segment lost 3 bases, leaving 9 bases of the junction unmatched. CDR3 region: CASSAGGGTGEQFF. The CDR3 DNA reads TGTGCCAGCAGCGCTGGGGGAGGGACGGGTGAGCAGTTCTTC. Combining the CDR3 with reference TRBV9 and TRBJ2-1 gives the whole variable domain DSGVTQTPKHLITATGQRVTLRCSPRSGDLSVYWYQQSLDQGLQFLIQYYNGEERAKGNILERFSAQQFPDLHSELNLSSLELGDSALYFCASSAGGGTGEQFFGPGTRLTVL.

This chain uses TRBV7-2 with TRBJ2-5, with TRBD2 matching over 8 bases. Germline V CDR1 and CDR2: SGHTA, FQGNSA. This CDR3 has 17 amino acids. V lost 2 bases to trimming and J lost 3 bases; unmatched junction nucleotides: 11. The CDR3 loop reads CASSLRFRGGRKETQYF. DNA of the CDR3: TGTGCCAGCAGCTTACGATTCCGCGGGGGGCGAAAAGAGACCCAGTACTTC.

In this sample, this clonotype turned up a few times. This chain joins TRBV7-2 and TRBJ2-1; 8 bases match TRBD2. Germline V gene sequence: CDR1 SGHTA, CDR2 FQGNSA. CDR3 length: 12 residues. The CDR3 loop is CTTGGRYNEQFF. CDR3 in DNA: TGTACGACGGGGGGGCGCTACAATGAGCAGTTCTTC.

This clonotype turned up a few times. The chain is built from TRBV4-2 and TRBJ2-5; D may be TRBD1 (5 bases). V was trimmed by 0 bases and J by 5 bases, leaving 10 bases between them. Germline CDR1 and CDR2: LGHNA and YNFKEQ. This CDR3 has 14 amino acids. CDR3 coding DNA: TGTGCCAGCAGCCAAGAAGTGGGGCCGGAGACCCAGTACTTC. Translation gives CASSQEVGPETQYF.

This clonotype was seen a few times. The chain links TRBV4-3 to TRBJ2-1, with TRBD2 identical over 7 bases. CDR3 length: 15 residues. V shed 5 bases, J shed 6 bases, and the junction held 10 bases outside the gene matches. From germline, CDR1 is LGHNA and CDR2 YSLEER. The CDR3 region is CASSGRGETGNEQFF. The DNA for the CDR3 is TGCGCCAGCAGCGGCCGGGGGGAAACCGGCAATGAGCAGTTCTTC.

The chain uses TRBV5-1 and TRBJ1-3; unclear D gene. The length of the CDR3 is 14 residues. CDR1 is SGHRS, CDR2 YFSETQ, per germline. Between the trimmed V and J ends, which lost 0 bases and 0 bases, there was a span of 4 bases. The CDR3 spells CASSLGNSGNTIYF. The CDR3 DNA reads TGCGCCAGCAGCTTGGGCAACTCTGGAAACACCATATATTTT.

The chain has TRBV7-9 and TRBJ2-1; 9 positions agree with TRBD1. Germline CDR1 is SEHNR and CDR2 is FQNEAQ (reference sequence). Unmatched junction bases numbered 9, after V lost 6 bases and J lost 6 bases. The length of the CDR3 is 15 residues. CDR3: CASSSGTGNSNEQFF. CDR3 DNA sequence: TGTGCCAGCAGTTCCGGGACAGGGAATAGCAATGAGCAGTTCTTC.

This sequence joins TRBV5-1 and TRBJ1-4, with D unclear. The CDR3 has 13 amino acids. The germline V gene encodes CDR1 SGHRS and CDR2 YFSETQ. V lost 5 bases to trimming and J lost 4 bases, with 9 bases between them. CDR3 loop: CASRQPDNEKLFF. CDR3 nucleotides: TGCGCCAGCAGGCAGCCGGATAATGAAAAACTGTTTTTT. The full variable domain, its missing parts supplied by reference TRBV5-1 and TRBJ1-4, is KAGVTQTPRYLIKTRGQQVTLSCSPISGHRSVSWYQQTPGQGLQFLFEYFSETQRNKGNFPGRFSGRQFSNSRSEMNVSTLELGDSALYLCASRQPDNEKLFFGSGTQLSVL.

This clonotype was detected a few times. The rearrangement uses TRBV7-9 and TRBJ2-1; D is possibly TRBD1 or TRBD2 (6 bases each). The DNA end is a closer match to TRBJ2-7, so the J assignment may be wrong. This CDR3 contains 15 residues. Germline CDR1 SEHNR, CDR2 FQNEAQ (reference sequence). This chain's CDR3 is CASTSWGAQGNEQYF. The CDR3 DNA reads as TGTGCCAGCACCTCCTGGGGGGCGCAAGGCAACGAGCAGTACTTC.

The chain combines TRBV6-2 or TRBV6-3 with TRBJ2-2, with D unresolved. From germline, CDR1 is MNHEY and CDR2 SVGEGT. The CDR3 covers 15 residues. V lost 6 bases, J lost 1 base, and 12 bases lay in between. CDR3 in amino acids: CASRAVSLNTGELFF. CDR3 nucleotide sequence: TGTGCCAGCAGGGCGGTGTCCTTGAACACCGGGGAGCTGTTTTTT.